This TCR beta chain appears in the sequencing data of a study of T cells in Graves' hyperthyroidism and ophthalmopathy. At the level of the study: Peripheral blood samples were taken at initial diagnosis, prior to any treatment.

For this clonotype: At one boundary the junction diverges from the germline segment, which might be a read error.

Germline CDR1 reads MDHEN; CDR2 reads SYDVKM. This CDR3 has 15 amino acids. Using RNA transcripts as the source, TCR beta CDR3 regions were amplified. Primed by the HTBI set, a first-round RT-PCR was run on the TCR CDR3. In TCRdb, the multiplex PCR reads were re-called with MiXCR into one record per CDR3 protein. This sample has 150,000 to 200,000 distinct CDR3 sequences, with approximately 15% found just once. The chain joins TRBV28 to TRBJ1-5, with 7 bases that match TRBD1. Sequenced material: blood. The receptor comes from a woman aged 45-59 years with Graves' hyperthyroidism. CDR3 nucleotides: TGTGCCGGCAGGGGGGGGGGGGGGGGCAGTCAGCCCCAGCATTTT. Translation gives CAGRGGGGGSQPQHF.